The next 24 T cell receptor beta chains were all read from a single sample in a study of PD-1 blockade in mismatch repair-deficient tumors. Sequenced by immunoSEQ multiplex PCR; TCRdb stores in-frame clones only, minus some. Among around 130,000 clones listed, about 90% were seen once. The sequencing here drew on peripheral blood, taken just over 70 weeks after starting pembrolizumab. The receptor set was obtained from an adult with mismatch repair-deficient cancer.

The DNA for the CDR3 is TGTGCCAGCAGTTTGACAGGGGGCGAGAGCAATCAGCCCCAGCATTTT. Translation: CASSLTGGESNQPQHF. The gene calls are TRBV27 and TRBJ1-5, with 10 positions matching TRBD1. Trimming at V came to 3 bases and at J to 1 base, leaving 3 bases not matched to a gene. The CDR3 sequence is 16 residues long. CDR1 and CDR2 from the germline V gene are MNHEY and SMNVEV (reference sequence).

V is TRBV25-1 and J is TRBJ2-1; 9 positions match TRBD1. The junction had 2 bases not matched to a gene; V was cut back by 1 base and J by 7 bases. The CDR3 contains 14 residues. Germline values: CDR1 MGHDK, CDR2 SYGVNS. This CDR3 is CASSEWGTGNEQFF. The CDR3, as DNA: TGTGCCAGCAGTGAATGGGGGACAGGGAATGAGCAGTTCTTC.

This chain joins TRBV6-5 and TRBJ1-1; D unclear. With 8 bases removed from V and 0 bases from J, the gap between germline ends came to 10 bases. Per the germline V gene, CDR1 is MNHEY and CDR2 is SVGAGI. The CDR3 is 13 residues long. The CDR3 protein is CASVQLVNTEAFF. CDR3 DNA: TGTGCCAGCGTACAACTAGTGAACACTGAAGCTTTCTTT.

The chain carries TRBV28 and TRBJ1-4, with D perhaps matching TRBD1 (5 bases). V was trimmed by 5 bases and J by 8 bases, leaving 27 bases between them. CDR1 is MDHEN, CDR2 SYDVKM, per germline. The CDR3 sequence is 18 residues long. The CDR3 bases are TGTGCCAGCAGTCTACTATGGAAAGAAGGCAGGGATGGCGAAAAACTGTTTTTT. It codes for CASSLLWKEGRDGEKLFF.

The J gene is TRBJ2-7, the V gene TRBV5-1, with 8 bases matching TRBD2. The V gene's germline CDR1 is SGHRS and CDR2 YFSETQ. V lost 0 bases to trimming and J lost 0 bases; unmatched junction nucleotides: 5. This CDR3 has 16 residues. CDR3 sequence (DNA): TGCGCCAGCAGCTTGGCGGGGGGGACCATCTCCTACGAGCAGTACTTC. This translates into CASSLAGGTISYEQYF.

The chain is built from TRBV13 and TRBJ2-1; TRBD2 matches at 8 bases. This CDR3 is built from 15 residues. V dropped 5 bases and J dropped 7; count of bases not matched to a gene: 10. Germline CDR1 reads PRHDT; CDR2 reads FYEKMQ (reference sequence). CDR3 amino acids: CASSIQEREWNEQFF. CDR3 in DNA: TGTGCCAGCAGCATACAAGAGCGGGAGTGGAATGAGCAGTTCTTC.

As concerns this clone: The sample contains more than one DNA sequence encoding this CDR3. This rearrangement joins TRBV5-6 to TRBJ1-1, with TRBD1 as a possible D gene (5 bases). Trimming cost V 4 bases and J 8 bases, with 12 bases left between them. The germline V gene encodes CDR1 SGHDT and CDR2 YYEEEE. The CDR3 length is 12 residues. The chain's CDR3 is CASSPGGTEAFF. The CDR3 bases are TGTGCCAGCAGCCCGGGAGGGACCGAAGCTTTCTTT.

The rearrangement uses TRBV21-1 and TRBJ1-2. TRBV21-1 is reported as a pseudogene. CDR3 length: 15 residues. The CDR3 loop reads CASSKSQDLDYGYTF. CDR3 DNA sequence: TGTGCCAGCAGCAAATCCCAAGACTTGGACTATGGCTACACCTTC.

The rearrangement uses TRBV28 and TRBJ2-7; D may correspond to TRBD1 or TRBD2 (5 bases each). Germline V CDR1 and CDR2: MDHEN, SYDVKM. V lost 7 bases to trimming and J lost 0 bases, with 19 bases between them. This CDR3 has 16 residues. CDR3 nucleotides: TGTGCCAGCAACGGGGCGGGCAAAGCGAGCTCCTACGAGCAGTACTTC. Translated: CASNGAGKASSYEQYF.

This sequence joins TRBV7-9 and TRBJ1-1, with D perhaps TRBD1 (5 bases). The CDR3 consists of 15 residues. The V and J ends lost 2 bases and 3 bases respectively, with 13 bases between them. Germline-derived CDR1 and CDR2 are SEHNR and FQNEAQ (reference sequence). The DNA of the CDR3 is TGTGCCAGCAGCTTAAGGCAGGGCTGGGACACTGAAGCTTTCTTT. Encoded protein: CASSLRQGWDTEAFF.

The rearrangement joins TRBV6-5 to TRBJ2-2, with 8 bases identical to TRBD1. The CDR3 totals 15 residues. Trimming removed 4 bases from V and 5 bases from J; junction bases left unmatched: 6. From germline, CDR1 is MNHEY and CDR2 SVGAGI. CDR3 bases: TGTGCCAGCAGTTGGGACAGGCTCGGGACCGGGGAGCTGTTTTTT. As protein: CASSWDRLGTGELFF.

V gene TRBV18 combines with J gene TRBJ2-2, with 7 positions matching TRBD2. Germline CDR1 and CDR2: KGHSH and LQKENI. The CDR3 consists of 16 residues. V was clipped by 6 bases and J by 2 bases; unmatched bases: 9. In nucleotides, the CDR3 is TGTGCCAGCTCCCAAGATCTAGCGGCTAACACCGGGGAGCTGTTTTTT. Translation: CASSQDLAANTGELFF.

This chain links TRBV11-2 with TRBJ1-1; D is undetermined. The CDR3 has 14 amino acids. Germline-derived CDR1 and CDR2 are SGHAT and FQNNGV. Between the trimmed V and J ends, which lost 2 bases and 5 bases, there was a span of 12 bases. For the CDR3, the DNA is TGTGCCAGCAGCTTAAGCGGTGCGGGAACTGAAGCTTTCTTT. Translated, it gives CASSLSGAGTEAFF.

The V and J genes are TRBV7-8 and TRBJ2-7; 8 positions match TRBD2. Germline V gives CDR1 SGHVS, CDR2 FQNEAQ. Trimming cost V 5 bases and J 3 bases; bases outside gene matches: 12. The CDR3 has 16 residues. DNA of the CDR3: TGTGCCAGCAGCCCCAGTAGCGGGACTAGAGACTACGAGCAGTACTTC. Translated, it gives CASSPSSGTRDYEQYF.

The chain has TRBV11-2 and TRBJ2-3; TRBD2 aligns across 9 bases. The V gene end was trimmed by 5 bases and the J gene end by 4 bases; junction bases not matched to a gene: 1. Germline V gene data show CDR1 as SGHAT and CDR2 as FQNNGV. This CDR3 is built from 13 residues. The CDR3: CASSRTSADTQYF. The CDR3 nucleotides read TGTGCCAGCAGCCGGACTAGCGCAGATACGCAGTATTTT.

The chain joins TRBV30 to TRBJ2-4; the match to TRBD1 covers 11 bases. J gave up 11 bases and V 2 bases, and 5 bases lay outside the gene matches. CDR1 is GTSNPN, CDR2 SVGIG, per germline (reference sequence). This CDR3 spans 13 amino acids. The CDR3 sequence: CAWSNRTGGVQYF. CDR3 in DNA: TGTGCCTGGAGTAACCGGACAGGGGGCGTTCAGTACTTC.

The chain recombines TRBV11-3 with TRBJ2-3; 9 nucleotides align to TRBD2. Trimming at V came to 2 bases and at J to 2 bases, leaving 8 bases not matched to a gene. In germline, CDR1 is SGHNT, CDR2 YENEEA. The CDR3 covers 17 residues. The CDR3 is CASSLLGSGRPTDTQYF. For the CDR3, the DNA is TGTGCCAGCAGCTTATTGGGTAGCGGGAGACCCACAGATACGCAGTATTTT.

This chain's CDR3 is CASSQGAGGLYEQYF. The CDR3 DNA reads as TGCGCCAGCAGCCAAGGAGCGGGAGGGCTATACGAGCAGTACTTC. The chain joins TRBV4-3 to TRBJ2-7; 10 bases line up with TRBD2. Germline V lookup: CDR1 LGHNA, CDR2 YSLEER. V lost 1 base and J lost 4; bases outside the gene matches: 4. The CDR3 spans 15 residues.

This chain uses TRBV29-1 with TRBJ2-3; D is possibly TRBD1 or TRBD2 (5 bases each). The V gene lost 1 base and the J gene lost 0 bases, with 11 bases spanning the gap. This CDR3 region has 15 residues. Per the germline V gene, CDR1 is SQVTM and CDR2 is ANQGSEA. CDR3 DNA sequence: TGCAGCGTTGAAGGTGGGGGAACTAGCACAGATACGCAGTATTTT. Translating gives CSVEGGGTSTDTQYF.

V and J are TRBV7-3 and TRBJ2-1, with D maybe TRBD2 (5 bases). This CDR3 has 11 residues. V was pared by 8 bases and J by 13 bases, with 15 bases between. CDR1 and CDR2 (germline): SGHTA, FQGTGA. The CDR3 region has the DNA TGTGCCAGCTCTGCGGGCTCCAAACAGTTCTTC. Residues: CASSAGSKQFF.

The chain joins TRBV4-3 to TRBJ2-3; 9 nucleotides match TRBD1. The CDR3 totals 15 residues. With 4 bases clipped from V and 4 bases from J, the junction kept 6 bases outside the gene matches. Germline V CDR1 and CDR2: LGHNA, YSLEER. The CDR3 coding sequence is TGCGCCAGCAGCCCCCGGGACAGGGAGTCAGATACGCAGTATTTT. Translation: CASSPRDRESDTQYF.

This chain uses TRBV4-2 with TRBJ1-5, with 8 bases matching TRBD1. The CDR3 sequence is 15 residues long. Germline V lookup: CDR1 LGHNA, CDR2 YNFKEQ. The V and J ends lost 3 bases and 5 bases, in that order; junction bases with no gene match: 6. The CDR3 spells CASSQRDRPYQPQHF. CDR3 nucleotide sequence: TGTGCCAGCAGCCAGAGGGACAGGCCCTATCAGCCCCAGCATTTT.

The chain employs TRBV5-1 and TRBJ2-5; 7 bases are shared with TRBD1. The V and J ends lost 5 bases and 2 bases, in that order; junction bases with no gene match: 3. This CDR3 contains 13 residues. CDR1 SGHRS and CDR2 YFSETQ come from the germline V gene. CDR3: CASSGQEQETQYF. For the CDR3, the DNA is TGCGCCAGCAGTGGACAGGAACAAGAGACCCAGTACTTC.

The chain employs TRBV6-1 and TRBJ1-5, with TRBD1 matching 8 bases. The CDR3 consists of 15 residues. V lost 6 bases and J lost 3; bases outside the gene matches: 7. Germline loops: CDR1 MNHNS, CDR2 SASEGT. The chain's CDR3 is CASRTQGEANQPQHF. CDR3 DNA sequence: TGTGCCAGCAGGACACAGGGGGAGGCCAATCAGCCCCAGCATTTT.